This TCR beta chain appears in the sequencing data of a study of control samples from healthy donors and cancer patients (dated by TCRdb to 2020 to 2021). Regarding this clone: What antigen it recognizes has not been identified. Qualities for individual bases were not recorded, and no much larger clone is one base off.

At the junction V is shortened by 1 base and J by 7 bases, with 7 bases in between. Spanning cysteine to phenylalanine, the CDR3 consists of 12 amino acids. This entry keeps only the CDR3 DNA: 36 bases, framed from base 1. CDR1 and CDR2 were assigned from the germline V gene as MNHNS and SASEGT. Receptors were amplified or captured by the immunoSEQ multiplex PCR assay. This immuneACCESS table, as held by TCRdb, lists in-frame sequences with V and J called but not all clones. Of the missing ones, under half trace to an unresolved V gene in checked studies; the others have no known cause. Counted in this sample were approximately 35,000 clones; roughly 92% of them appeared once. The biggest ten clones account for 1.7% of the sample.

The V and J genes are TRBV6-1 and TRBJ1-2, with the D gene not clear enough to name. Sequencing was performed on PBMCs. The clonotype was recovered from a man aged 35-49 years with colorectal cancer. CDR3 reads: CASSEGMGGYTF. The bases read TGTGCCAGCAGTGAAGGGATGGGTGGCTACACCTTC.